Each of the 11 T cell receptor beta chains below was sequenced from the same sample in a study of blood T cell repertoires in COVID-19. Data came from immunoSEQ multiplex PCR; TCRdb stores just in-frame clones and leaves some out. The sample shows roughly 66,000 clones, 82% of them seen only once. The sample comprised peripheral blood. Receptors originate from a man in his 60s with acute or convalescent COVID-19.

The V gene is TRBV30, the J gene TRBJ2-2; TRBD1 agrees at 7 bases. V trimming: 4 bases; J trimming: 0 bases; junction bases outside the gene matches: 8. This CDR3 has 16 residues. Germline CDR1 and CDR2: GTSNPN and SVGIG (reference sequence). The CDR3 sequence is CAWTPRQGSNTGELFF. In nucleotides, the CDR3 is TGTGCCTGGACCCCGCGACAGGGTTCGAACACCGGGGAGCTGTTTTTT.

The chain employs TRBV4-3 and TRBJ2-5, with 8 bases that match TRBD1. The V gene's germline CDR1 is LGHNA and CDR2 YSLEER. V dropped 0 bases and J dropped 0; count of bases not matched to a gene: 3. CDR3 size: 16 residues. The CDR3 DNA sequence: TGCGCCAGCAGCCAAGAGACAGGGGCCCACCAAGAGACCCAGTACTTC. Translated: CASSQETGAHQETQYF.

This chain links TRBV27 with TRBJ1-2, with 7 nucleotides matching TRBD1. Trimming at V came to 5 bases and at J to 7 bases, leaving 4 bases not matched to a gene. The CDR3 sequence is 12 residues long. Germline CDR1 is MNHEY and CDR2 is SMNVEV (reference sequence). In nucleotides, the CDR3 is TGTGCCAGCAGTATGACAGGGTCTGGCTACACCTTC. It codes for CASSMTGSGYTF.

The CDR3 is CAWSRQGGNTIYF. The CDR3 region has the DNA TGTGCCTGGAGTAGGCAGGGCGGAAACACCATATATTTT. The chain carries TRBV30 and TRBJ1-3; D might be TRBD1 (5 bases). CDR1 GTSNPN and CDR2 SVGIG come from the germline V gene (reference sequence). The CDR3 runs to 13 residues. V gave up 2 bases and J gave up 4 bases, with 9 bases separating them.

The chain uses TRBV4-1 and TRBJ1-1, with D perhaps matching TRBD1 (5 bases). Germline-derived CDR1 and CDR2 are MGHRA and YSYEKL. This CDR3 contains 16 residues. V lost 0 bases, J lost 4 bases, and 15 bases lay in between. CDR3 sequence: CASSQELIGVRTEAFF. CDR3 DNA: TGCGCCAGCAGCCAAGAGTTGATAGGGGTCCGCACTGAAGCTTTCTTT.

The J gene is TRBJ2-2, the V gene TRBV6-8, with 9 positions matching TRBD1. V shed 6 bases and J 6 bases; nucleotides not matched to a gene: 5. The CDR3 is made up of 14 amino acids. Germline V gives CDR1 MNHGY, CDR2 SAAAGT. This CDR3 reads CASSATGGAGELFF. Written as DNA, the CDR3 is TGTGCCAGCAGCGCGACAGGGGGGGCCGGGGAGCTGTTTTTT.

The sample holds one count of this clone. The chain couples TRBV2 to TRBJ1-4; 7 bases align to TRBD1. Germline lookup yields CDR1 SNHLY and CDR2 FYNNEI. J lost 7 bases, V lost 8 bases, and 10 bases had no gene match. This CDR3 contains 14 residues. In DNA, the CDR3 is TGTGCCAGCTTAGGGACAGCACGAACTGAAAAACTGTTTTTT. Protein sequence: CASLGTARTEKLFF.

The chain carries TRBV30 and TRBJ1-2; 8 bases agree with TRBD1. From germline, CDR1 is GTSNPN and CDR2 SVGIG (reference sequence). CDR3 length: 16 amino acids. The trim removed 3 bases at V and 7 bases at J, leaving 16 bases unmatched. As DNA, the CDR3 is TGTGCCTGGAGCCCAACGGGGGGCAGGGGGCGGCGTGGCTACACCTTC. Protein: CAWSPTGGRGRRGYTF.

There are a few counts of this clone. The chain joins TRBV7-8 to TRBJ2-7; D remains unclear. The germline V gene has CDR1 SGHVS and CDR2 FQNEAQ. V lost 1 base and J 7 bases, leaving 8 bases between the germline ends. The CDR3 has 12 residues. The CDR3 DNA is TGTGCCAGCAGCTTAGTGGCAGGAGAGCAGTACGTC. This encodes CASSLVAGEQYV.

The chain couples TRBV4-1 to TRBJ1-2, with a tentative D call TRBD1 (5 bases). This CDR3 is built from 22 residues. Trimming removed 0 bases from V and 0 bases from J, with 29 bases in between. Per the germline V gene, CDR1 is MGHRA and CDR2 is YSYEKL. The CDR3 region has the DNA TGCGCCAGCAGCCAAGAGGCGTCGTTTTGGGACTCCCCCATTTTAGCTAACTATGGCTACACCTTC. Protein product: CASSQEASFWDSPILANYGYTF.

This clone was seen only once. The V and J genes are TRBV4-2 and TRBJ1-2, with D possibly being TRBD1 (5 bases). This CDR3 contains 17 residues. Looked up from germline, CDR1 is LGHNA and CDR2 is YNFKEQ. V gave up 7 bases and J gave up 3 bases, with 24 bases separating them. The DNA for the CDR3 is TGTGCCAGCACCCCGCGGCCCCTCGAGGGGACTGACTATGGCTACACCTTC. Amino acids: CASTPRPLEGTDYGYTF.